The present entry profiles one T cell receptor (beta chain) with its context. CDR1 and CDR2 (germline): MDHEN, SYDVKM. This CDR3 is 16 amino acids long. V dropped 2 bases and J dropped 0 bases, with 11 bases sitting between them. With a J-beta primer mix and a sample-barcoded 5' primer, a second PCR ran roughly 6 to 11 cycles. Each CDR3 protein gets one entry after TCRdb re-called the 5' RACE reads with MiXCR. Of about 780,000 distinct CDR3 sequences in the sample, 20% to 30% were seen once. This sample was included in a study of blood T cells in healthy people across ages. The sample was also linked to a second study, of T cells of mothers and their children.

This chain links TRBV28 with TRBJ1-3; D may be TRBD1 (5 bases). What was sequenced was blood. This clonotype originated in a boy aged 5 to 17 in good health. CDR3 nucleotide sequence: TGTGCCAGCAGTTTACGGCTCAGGGCCTCTGGAAACACCATATATTTT. Translation gives CASSLRLRASGNTIYF.